This TCR beta chain was recovered during a study of long-term antiretroviral therapy in people with HIV. Germline V gene data show CDR1 as GTSNPN and CDR2 as SVGIG (reference sequence). Trimming pared 3 bases from V and 6 bases from J, leaving 20 bases between. CDR3 length equals 16 residues. Sequencing used immunoSEQ v3.0 at survey level. The table came from immunoSEQ multiplex PCR; TCRdb's copy has only in-frame clones and leaves some out. Here the sample spans about 43,000 clones, about 89% being singletons. The gene calls are TRBV30 and TRBJ2-2; D may correspond to TRBD1 or TRBD2 (7 bases each). This specimen was unsorted PBMCs, taken 0.1 years before starting antiretroviral therapy. This TCR derives from a woman aged 45-60 years with HIV. The CDR3 sequence: CAWSPAYQGGSGELFF. For the CDR3, the DNA is TGTGCCTGGAGCCCCGCCTATCAGGGGGGGTCCGGGGAGCTGTTTTTT.